The 9 T cell receptor beta chains presented below share a single source sample, sequenced in a study of glioma-infiltrating T cells. Using RNA template, CDR3s of TCR alpha and beta were amplified with iRepertoire arm-PCR. TCRdb re-analysed the multiplex PCR reads in MiXCR, keeping a single row per CDR3 protein. This sample yields under 200,000 distinct CDR3 sequences, of which more than 35% are seen a single time; under 6.5% belongs to the top ten. Specimen: glioma tissue, nonneoplastic brain tissue, or PBMCs (not recorded which). The source of these receptors is a human donor with low-grade glioma or glioblastoma, undergoing nonglioma brain surgery, or in good health (not recorded which).

This clonotype was counted many times. CDR3 DNA sequence: TGCAGTGCTACTAGTAGAGAGACCCAGTACTTC. Encoded protein: CSATSRETQYF. The V gene is TRBV20-1, the J gene TRBJ2-5; D remains ambiguous. The CDR3 contains 11 residues. V was cut by 4 bases and J by 4 bases, with 7 bases left in between. Germline V CDR1 and CDR2: DFQATT, SNEGSKA (reference sequence).

In its sample, this clonotype was seen many times. The chain recombines TRBV6-6 with TRBJ2-5; the match to TRBD1 covers 8 bases. The CDR3 runs to 17 residues. Losses at the gene ends were 0 bases for V and 4 bases for J; bases not matched to a gene: 10. Looked up from germline, CDR1 is MNHNY and CDR2 is SVGAGI (reference sequence). In nucleotides, the CDR3 is TGTGCCAGCAGTTACTCTCCCTCCAACAGGGGGTCAGAGACCCAGTACTTC. Translating it yields CASSYSPSNRGSETQYF.

This sequence joins TRBV6-2 or TRBV6-3 and TRBJ2-1; D unresolved. Deletions cut 5 bases from V and 1 base from J, with 12 bases between. From germline, CDR1 is MNHEY and CDR2 SVGEGT. The CDR3 is made up of 15 amino acids. CDR3 residues: CASSKGLASYNEQFF. CDR3 coding DNA: TGTGCCAGCAGTAAAGGGTTGGCTTCCTACAATGAGCAGTTCTTC.

The table lists this clonotype with a count of one. This may come from a read error, since a much larger clone is one base off. CDR3 DNA sequence: TGCAGTGCTAAAAGCTTACATGGGACAGATAAGCAGCATTTT. Protein product: CSAKSLHGTDKQHF. This sequence joins TRBV20-1 and TRBJ2-3; TRBD1 aligns across 7 bases. Gene TRBJ1-5 matches the end of the DNA better, so the J call may be wrong. Germline assignment: CDR1 DFQATT and CDR2 SNEGSKA (reference sequence). This CDR3 spans 14 amino acids.

In the case of this clonotype: This may arise from a read error, as a much more abundant clone is one base away. The J gene is TRBJ2-5, the V gene TRBV6-5; D uncertain. Germline loops: CDR1 MNHEY, CDR2 SVGAGI. The CDR3 contains 16 residues. The V end lost 4 bases, the J end lost 2 bases, and 17 bases lay between the germline ends. CDR3 in DNA: TGTGCCAGCAGTTTACGGGTCGGGCAGAGTCAAGAGACCCAGTACTTC. This translates into CASSLRVGQSQETQYF.

This clonotype was detected many times. The V and J genes are TRBV28 and TRBJ2-1; TRBD1 matches 8 bases. CDR1 and CDR2 (germline): MDHEN, SYDVKM. The CDR3 has 15 amino acids. The trim removed 5 bases at V and 7 bases at J, leaving 10 bases unmatched. Written as DNA, the CDR3 is TGTGCCAGCAGTCAGACAGGGGCAATGAGGAATGAGCAGTTCTTC. This codes for CASSQTGAMRNEQFF.

This clonotype has more than one count but fewer than ten. The chain carries TRBV19 and TRBJ2-7; 7 nucleotides line up with TRBD2. The CDR3 contains 14 residues. Germline CDR1 LNHDA, CDR2 SQIVND (reference sequence). The ends lost 5 bases at V and 6 bases at J; junction bases unmatched: 10. The CDR3 nucleotides are TGTGCCAGTAGTTGGGAGGGCCGGGGCGCCGAGCAGTACTTC. Protein: CASSWEGRGAEQYF.

This clonotype was detected ten times or more. The chain has TRBV2 and TRBJ2-3; maybe TRBD1 (6 bases). The CDR3 has 14 residues. Trimming removed 6 bases from V and 2 bases from J, with 12 bases in between. CDR1 SNHLY and CDR2 FYNNEI come from the germline V gene. CDR3 nucleotides: TGTGCCAGCAGAGCCGGGACAAACACAGATACGCAGTATTTT. Its protein product is CASRAGTNTDTQYF.

Turning to this clonotype: Germline is not matched at one junction end, which may reflect a read error. This chain connects TRBV20-1 to TRBJ1-5, with 7 bases lining up with TRBD1. Germline loops: CDR1 DFQATT, CDR2 SNEGSKA (reference sequence). This CDR3 contains 15 residues. The CDR3 DNA reads TGCAGTGATAGACGACAGGGAGGGAATAATCAGCCCAAGCATTTT. The encoded protein is CSDRRQGGNNQPKHF.